These 31 T cell receptor beta chains originate from one sample sequenced in a study of regulatory T cells in long-lasting Graves disease. According to the study, TCR beta libraries were built with iRepertoire HTBI primers and CDR3-region Arm-PCR. TCRdb recomputed calls from the multiplex PCR reads with MiXCR, one row per CDR3 protein. The table lists some 450,000 distinct CDR3 sequences, about 15% of them singletons. Noted time point: newly diagnosed GD, antithyroid drugs for less than 3 months. The TCR library was made from RNA extracted from PBMCs. In addition, the sample was reused for a study of T cells in Graves' hyperthyroidism and ophthalmopathy.

This material consisted of peripheral blood mononuclear cells (PBMCs), taken at new diagnosis, from a patient treated with antithyroid drugs. The receptors were sampled from a woman aged 25 to 39 with Graves disease.

This clonotype was counted many times. This chain uses TRBV20-1 with TRBJ2-3, with 8 bases identical to TRBD2. Germline V gene lookup returns CDR1 DFQATT and CDR2 SNEGSKA (reference sequence). This CDR3 spans 15 amino acids. The trim removed 0 bases at V and 2 bases at J, leaving 4 bases unmatched. CDR3 coding DNA: TGCAGTGCTAGAGATGTAGCGGGGTTCACAGATACGCAGTATTTT. This codes for CSARDVAGFTDTQYF.

This clonotype was observed a few times. The chain links TRBV7-8 to TRBJ2-1; no clear D gene. The V end was cut by 5 bases, the J end by 10 bases, with 12 bases between. From germline, CDR1 is SGHVS and CDR2 FQNEAQ. There are 12 residues in the CDR3. The chain's CDR3 is CASSQFNREQFF. Here the CDR3 DNA reads TGTGCCAGCAGCCAGTTCAATAGGGAGCAGTTCTTC.

The V and J genes are TRBV7-9 and TRBJ2-7; TRBD2 is a possible D gene (6 bases). The germline V gene encodes CDR1 SEHNR and CDR2 FQNEAQ (reference sequence). V was cut by 3 bases and J by 6 bases, with 9 bases left in between. CDR3 length: 12 amino acids. CDR3 nucleotides: TGTGCCAGCAGCTTGGAAGCGGGCGAGCAGTACTTC. This sequence encodes CASSLEAGEQYF.

With respect to this clonotype: One end of the junction fails to match germline, which may point to a read error. V usage is TRBV28 and J usage is TRBJ1-3; no clear D. Germline CDR1 is MDHEN and CDR2 is SYDVKM. This CDR3 has 14 residues. CDR3 DNA: TGTGCCAGCAGTTATTGGATGGCTGGAGACACCATATATTTT. This gives the protein CASSYWMAGDTIYF.

The chain carries TRBV28 and TRBJ1-4, with D tentatively TRBD1 (6 bases). This CDR3 has 15 residues. The germline V and J ends were trimmed by 3 bases and 7 bases, with 15 bases remaining between them. Germline V lookup: CDR1 MDHEN, CDR2 SYDVKM. The CDR3 is CASSFITGWGEKLFF. The CDR3, as DNA: TGTGCCAGCAGTTTCATAACAGGGTGGGGTGAAAAACTGTTTTTT.

A note on this clonotype: Since a much larger clone is just one base distant, this may be a read error. The chain is built from TRBV18 and TRBJ1-5; a weak D match, TRBD1 (6 bases). Germline assignment: CDR1 KGHSH and CDR2 LQKENI. The CDR3 covers 13 residues. V shed 5 bases and J shed 1 base, with 6 bases lying between them. The CDR3: CASSGQSNQPQHF. The CDR3 DNA follows: TGTGCCAGCTCAGGACAGAGCAATCAGCCCCAGCATTTT.

This clonotype was detected ten times or more. The chain has TRBV5-1 and TRBJ2-7; D perhaps matches TRBD2 (5 bases). This CDR3 spans 15 amino acids. Germline V lookup: CDR1 SGHRS, CDR2 YFSETQ. The V end was cut by 0 bases, the J end by 5 bases, with 15 bases between. The CDR3 is CASSLEGGSIDEQYF. CDR3 bases: TGCGCCAGCAGCTTGGAAGGAGGTTCTATAGACGAGCAGTACTTC.

This clonotype was counted many times. The J gene is TRBJ1-2, the V gene TRBV27; weak D call: TRBD1 (6 bases). Trimming shortened V by 5 bases and J by 2 bases, and 9 bases separated the two germline ends. The germline gives CDR1 MNHEY, CDR2 SMNVEV (reference sequence). This CDR3 spans 13 amino acids. CDR3 sequence: CASSTDRNYGYTF. CDR3 DNA: TGTGCCAGCAGTACCGACAGGAACTATGGCTACACCTTC.

This clonotype showed up many times. The J gene is TRBJ1-1, the V gene TRBV30; the D gene is possibly TRBD1 (5 bases). The CDR3 runs 14 residues. Germline values: CDR1 GTSNPN, CDR2 SVGIG (reference sequence). V was clipped by 0 bases and J by 3 bases, with 11 bases between them. The CDR3 coding sequence is TGTGCCTGGAGTGTACGGTGGGGGGACACTGAAGCTTTCTTT. Amino acids: CAWSVRWGDTEAFF.

This clonotype was seen a handful of times. The gene calls are TRBV19 and TRBJ1-1; weak D call: TRBD1 (6 bases). This CDR3 is built from 16 residues. The V gene lost 5 bases and the J gene lost 1 base, with 17 bases spanning the gap. CDR1 is LNHDA and CDR2 is SQIVND in the germline V gene (reference sequence). This CDR3 is CASSAQTGAKNTEAFF. The CDR3 region has the DNA TGTGCCAGTAGTGCACAGACAGGCGCAAAGAACACTGAAGCTTTCTTT.

Notes on this clonotype: Since a far larger clone is one base different, this is likely a read error. The chain employs TRBV11-3 and TRBJ2-3; maybe TRBD2 (6 bases). Germline CDR1 is SGHNT and CDR2 is YENEEA. This CDR3 comprises 16 residues. The DNA of the CDR3 is TGTGCCGGCAGACGCGGGGTGGGCCTCAGCACAGATACGCAGTATTTT. Amino acid sequence: CAGRRGVGLSTDTQYF.

This clonotype was observed a handful of times. The chain uses TRBV15 and TRBJ1-4, with a weak D call TRBD1 (6 bases). Per germline, CDR1 LNHNV and CDR2 YYDKDF (reference sequence). V shed 8 bases and J shed 8 bases, with 15 bases lying between them. The length of the CDR3 is 13 residues. The CDR3 here is CATSRGGEEKLFF. In DNA form, the CDR3 reads TGTGCCACCTCCCGGGGGGGCGAGGAAAAACTGTTTTTT.

Remarks on this clonotype: Sequence at one end of the junction differs from germline and may be a read error. V is TRBV27 and J is TRBJ1-6; TRBD1 aligns across 7 bases. This CDR3 has 15 amino acids. Germline lookup yields CDR1 MNHEY and CDR2 SMNVEV (reference sequence). Written as DNA, the CDR3 is TGTGCCAGCACTGGGGGACAGCGACTTGGAGGAACCCTTCACTTT. This encodes CASTGGQRLGGTLHF.

There are many counts of this clonotype. V is TRBV20-1 and J is TRBJ1-5; D is unclear. V was pared by 0 bases and J by 5 bases, with 5 bases between. The CDR3 is made up of 12 amino acids. Germline V gene sequence: CDR1 DFQATT, CDR2 SNEGSKA (reference sequence). The CDR3 spells CSAREGHQPQHF. CDR3 DNA: TGCAGTGCTAGAGAGGGTCATCAGCCCCAGCATTTT.

This clonotype was seen repeatedly, ten times or more. The chain has TRBV14 and TRBJ1-1, with D perhaps TRBD1 (6 bases). V gave up 3 bases and J gave up 5 bases, with 22 bases separating them. CDR3 length: 17 amino acids. From germline, CDR1 is SGHDN and CDR2 FVKESK. CDR3 in DNA: TGTGCCAGCAGCCATGCAGGGGTGCGATACTCGAGGACTGAAGCTTTCTTT. Its translation: CASSHAGVRYSRTEAFF.

There are a few counts of this clonotype. This chain connects TRBV7-9 to TRBJ1-1, with D uncertain. The germline CDR1 and CDR2 sequences are SEHNR and FQNEAQ (reference sequence). With 5 bases removed from V and 8 bases from J, the gap between germline ends came to 24 bases. This CDR3 is 16 amino acids long. This chain's CDR3 is CASSPGLPRLRAEAFF. CDR3 in DNA: TGTGCCAGCAGCCCGGGTCTCCCGAGGCTAAGGGCGGAAGCTTTCTTT.

This clonotype has more than one count but fewer than ten. The V gene is TRBV12-5, the J gene TRBJ2-5, with D tentatively TRBD2 (6 bases). This CDR3 spans 17 amino acids. Trimming removed 0 bases from V and 1 base from J, with 15 bases in between. CDR1 and CDR2 (germline): LGHNT, FRNRAP. The CDR3 DNA sequence: TGTGCTAGTGGTTTGGTACTGGGCCAGGGAGGCCAAGAGACCCAGTACTTC. Translation gives CASGLVLGQGGQETQYF.

This clonotype was observed at least ten times. The chain joins TRBV6-1 to TRBJ2-1, with a tentative D call TRBD2 (6 bases). There are 14 residues in the CDR3. Germline loops: CDR1 MNHNS, CDR2 SASEGT. The germline V and J ends were trimmed by 6 bases and 5 bases, with 14 bases remaining between them. CDR3 amino acids: CASSNRGTDNEQFF. The CDR3 DNA is TGTGCCAGCAGCAACCGCGGGACGGACAATGAGCAGTTCTTC.

This clonotype was counted at least ten times. The rearrangement links TRBV27 to TRBJ1-5; perhaps TRBD1 as D (5 bases). V was clipped by 5 bases and J by 0 bases, with 17 bases between them. The CDR3 is 17 amino acids. Germline V gene sequence: CDR1 MNHEY, CDR2 SMNVEV (reference sequence). The CDR3 here is CASSLKWGFYSNQPQHF. Here the CDR3 DNA reads TGTGCCAGCAGTCTCAAATGGGGGTTCTATAGCAATCAGCCCCAGCATTTT.

The chain uses TRBV4-3 and TRBJ2-7; no reliable D call. Per the germline V gene, CDR1 is LGHNA and CDR2 is YSLEER. The ends were cut back, 0 bases at V and 7 bases at J, with 22 bases in the middle. The CDR3 spans 17 residues. The CDR3 sequence: CASSQDRVGLNFYEQYF. DNA for the CDR3: TGCGCCAGCAGCCAAGATCGGGTGGGCTTAAACTTTTATGAGCAGTACTTC.

V usage is TRBV28 and J usage is TRBJ1-1; D gene ambiguous. Trimming took 0 bases from V and 11 from J, leaving 13 bases between them. The CDR3 loop spans 13 amino acids. Germline V gives CDR1 MDHEN, CDR2 SYDVKM. The CDR3 region has the DNA TGTGCCAGCAGTTTATGGGGGAGAGTAAGGGCTTTCTTT. It is translated as CASSLWGRVRAFF.

This chain uses TRBV20-1 with TRBJ1-2; D may be TRBD1 (6 bases). The CDR3 is 12 amino acids. The germline V gene encodes CDR1 DFQATT and CDR2 SNEGSKA (reference sequence). Between the trimmed V and J ends, which lost 8 bases and 6 bases, there was a span of 16 bases. Written as DNA, the CDR3 is TGCAGTACTTCACGGGCAGGGGATGGCTACACCTTC. Encoded protein: CSTSRAGDGYTF.

The CDR3 nucleotides are TGCAGTGCGGGACTAGCGGGAGAGAAAGATACGCAGTATTTT. Amino acids: CSAGLAGEKDTQYF. This sequence joins TRBV20-1 and TRBJ2-3; 14 bases are a match to TRBD2. CDR3 size: 14 residues. The V gene end was trimmed by 6 bases and the J gene end by 5 bases; junction bases not matched to a gene: 4. Per the germline V gene, CDR1 is DFQATT and CDR2 is SNEGSKA (reference sequence).

This clonotype was observed a handful of times. The chain has TRBV6-1 and TRBJ2-7; D may be TRBD1 (5 bases). The germline V and J ends were trimmed by 5 bases and 3 bases, with 14 bases remaining between them. The CDR3 has 14 residues. Germline assignment: CDR1 MNHNS and CDR2 SASEGT. The CDR3 DNA reads as TGTGCCAGCAGTCCTGCCGACAGACTCTACGAGCAGTACTTC. Amino acids: CASSPADRLYEQYF.

The chain uses TRBV12-3 or TRBV12-4 and TRBJ1-1; no clear D. V lost 6 bases and J lost 1, with 9 bases in between. The CDR3 is 13 amino acids. CDR3 sequence reads: CASRSPGNTEAFF. Here the CDR3 DNA reads TGTGCCAGCAGATCCCCAGGGAACACTGAAGCTTTCTTT.

This clonotype was seen at least ten times. The rearrangement joins TRBV6-1 to TRBJ2-3; 8 nucleotides match TRBD2. After removal of 3 bases from V and 1 base from J, the junction contained 6 bases not matched to a gene. CDR3 size: 16 residues. Germline V lookup: CDR1 MNHNS, CDR2 SASEGT. In DNA form, the CDR3 reads TGTGCCAGCAGTGAGGCAGAGACTAGCGGCACAGATACGCAGTATTTT. Translation: CASSEAETSGTDTQYF.

In regard to this clonotype: A far larger clone is off by one base, so a read error is likely. The gene calls are TRBV20-1 and TRBJ2-4; 10 bases are a match to TRBD1. Germline V gene lookup returns CDR1 DFQATT and CDR2 SNEGSKA (reference sequence). CDR3 length: 15 residues. With 2 bases clipped from V and 13 bases from J, the junction kept 14 bases outside the gene matches. The CDR3 coding sequence is TGCAGTGCTAGAAAGGACAGGGGGTATGGGGGTGAGCAGTACTTC. This codes for CSARKDRGYGGEQYF.

The chain recombines TRBV7-9 with TRBJ1-1; D is unclear. The CDR3 runs to 13 residues. Between the trimmed V and J ends, which lost 4 bases and 9 bases, there was a span of 15 bases. CDR1 and CDR2 (germline): SEHNR, FQNEAQ (reference sequence). CDR3: CASSSLHITQAFF. Here the CDR3 DNA reads TGTGCCAGCAGCTCCTTACACATCACACAAGCTTTCTTT.

This clonotype was seen a handful of times. The rearrangement uses TRBV2 and TRBJ2-3, with D maybe TRBD1 (5 bases). The CDR3 totals 12 residues. The germline V gene has CDR1 SNHLY and CDR2 FYNNEI. V gave up 10 bases and J gave up 4 bases, with 12 bases separating them. The CDR3 coding sequence is TGTGCCACCCAGGGTTTCGCAGATACGCAGTATTTT. It translates to CATQGFADTQYF.

The gene calls are TRBV3-1 and TRBJ1-4; a possible D gene is TRBD1 (5 bases). The germline V and J ends were trimmed by 2 bases and 3 bases, with 10 bases remaining between them. Germline CDR1 and CDR2: LGHDT and YNNKEL (reference sequence). This CDR3 comprises 15 residues. CDR3 DNA sequence: TGTGCCAGCAGCCAAATCTCGGGGGCTAATGAAAAACTGTTTTTT. Encoded protein: CASSQISGANEKLFF.

Many counts were recorded for this clonotype. The chain combines TRBV11-2 with TRBJ2-3; D perhaps matches TRBD2 (6 bases). This CDR3 region has 14 residues. V was cut by 6 bases and J by 3 bases, with 13 bases left in between. Germline V gene sequence: CDR1 SGHAT, CDR2 FQNNGV. CDR3 amino acids: CASSRAGGTDTQYF. The CDR3 DNA is TGTGCCAGCAGTCGAGCGGGCGGTACAGATACGCAGTATTTT.